The next 13 T cell receptor beta chains were all read from a single sample in a study of blood T cell repertoires in COVID-19. Profiling relied on immunoSEQ multiplex PCR, and the TCRdb table lists in-frame clones only, not all of them. This table holds 200,000 to 250,000 clones, 80% to 85% found once. The sample was peripheral blood. Every receptor here comes from a woman in her seventies with COVID-19, enrolled during active disease.

This clone was seen a single time. The V call is TRBV7-9, the J call TRBJ1-2, with 9 bases that match TRBD1. The junction had 4 bases not matched to a gene; V was cut back by 3 bases and J by 2 bases. The CDR3 consists of 15 residues. From germline, CDR1 is SEHNR and CDR2 FQNEAQ (reference sequence). The CDR3 spells CASSLDRGGNYGYTF. The CDR3 coding sequence is TGTGCCAGCAGCTTGGACAGGGGAGGCAACTATGGCTACACCTTC.

This clone was seen a handful of times. CDR3 residues: CASSLGRAGGYEQYF. In DNA form, the CDR3 reads TGTGCCAGCAGTTTAGGGAGAGCGGGAGGCTACGAGCAGTACTTC. The chain combines TRBV28 with TRBJ2-7, with 9 bases matching TRBD2. Germline CDR1 is MDHEN and CDR2 is SYDVKM. This CDR3 region has 15 residues. The V gene end was trimmed by 2 bases and the J gene end by 3 bases; junction bases not matched to a gene: 5.

The chain employs TRBV5-1 and TRBJ1-1; no clear D. Germline V CDR1 and CDR2: SGHRS, YFSETQ. This CDR3 has 14 residues. V shed 3 bases and J shed 1 base, with 10 bases lying between them. CDR3 nucleotide sequence: TGCGCCAGCAGCTCTATTTCAGGGAACACTGAAGCTTTCTTT. This sequence encodes CASSSISGNTEAFF.

J is TRBJ1-1 and V is TRBV3-1 (or the pseudogene TRBV3-2); perhaps TRBD1 as D (5 bases). CDR1 LGHDT and CDR2 YNNKEL come from the germline V gene (reference sequence). Trimming pared 4 bases from V and 1 base from J, leaving 16 bases between. CDR3 length equals 16 residues. CDR3 bases: TGTGCCAGCAGCCCCTCGCAGACAGACACGAACACTGAAGCTTTCTTT. Translating gives CASSPSQTDTNTEAFF.

This rearrangement joins TRBV14 to TRBJ2-5; TRBD2 aligns across 8 bases. Germline V gives CDR1 SGHDN, CDR2 FVKESK. The CDR3 runs 18 residues. After removal of 1 base from V and 6 bases from J, the junction contained 16 bases not matched to a gene. CDR3 in amino acids: CASSQGIRSGTSAKTQYF. CDR3 nucleotides: TGTGCCAGCAGCCAAGGAATCAGGTCCGGGACTAGTGCGAAGACCCAGTACTTC.

The gene calls are TRBV28 and TRBJ2-3, with a weak D call TRBD1 (6 bases). The CDR3 is made up of 16 amino acids. Germline CDR1 is MDHEN and CDR2 is SYDVKM. V was pared by 4 bases and J by 0 bases, with 14 bases between. The CDR3 bases are TGTGCCAGCAGTTCCTCAGGGGTCGTTAGCACAGATACGCAGTATTTT. Its protein is CASSSSGVVSTDTQYF.

The chain links TRBV4-2 to TRBJ1-3, with D uncertain. Germline V gene data show CDR1 as LGHNA and CDR2 as YNFKEQ. V was clipped by 2 bases and J by 0 bases, with 11 bases between them. The CDR3 has 16 amino acids. The CDR3 loop reads CASSQNTLSSGNTIYF. For the CDR3, the DNA is TGTGCCAGCAGCCAAAATACCTTGAGCTCTGGAAACACCATATATTTT.

This sequence joins TRBV3-1 (or the pseudogene TRBV3-2) and TRBJ2-2; D is perhaps TRBD2 (5 bases). Germline values: CDR1 LGHDT, CDR2 YNNKEL (reference sequence). The CDR3 has 16 amino acids. The CDR3 bases are TGTACGCAAAATTCAACGGGGAGTCCGGGGACCGGGGAGCTGTTTTTT. Translated, it gives CTQNSTGSPGTGELFF.

This clone was seen more than once but under ten times. The chain is built from TRBV11-2 and TRBJ2-7, with 8 bases identical to TRBD1. This CDR3 is 15 amino acids long. Germline loops: CDR1 SGHAT, CDR2 FQNNGV. Trimming cost V 6 bases and J 1 base; bases outside gene matches: 8. CDR3 protein: CASSYDRGPSYEQYF. The DNA of the CDR3 is TGTGCCAGCAGTTATGACAGGGGACCATCCTACGAGCAGTACTTC.

This clone was detected ten times or more. J is TRBJ2-7 and V is TRBV28; TRBD2 aligns across 11 bases. The CDR3 runs to 17 residues. Germline trimming cut 5 bases from V and 7 bases from J; bases unmatched to any gene: 16. Germline V lookup: CDR1 MDHEN, CDR2 SYDVKM. CDR3 protein: CASSSAYSGRALWEQYF. CDR3 coding DNA: TGTGCCAGCAGTAGCGCTTATAGCGGGAGGGCCCTATGGGAGCAGTACTTC.

The V gene is TRBV27, the J gene TRBJ1-2; 7 nucleotides align to TRBD1. This CDR3 comprises 15 residues. Germline V gives CDR1 MNHEY, CDR2 SMNVEV (reference sequence). V was clipped by 5 bases and J by 6 bases; unmatched bases: 12. Here the CDR3 reads CASSSRDSDPHGYTF. CDR3 in DNA: TGTGCCAGCAGTAGCCGGGACAGCGACCCTCATGGCTACACCTTC.

The V and J genes are TRBV5-1 and TRBJ2-5; 11 positions match TRBD2. The junction had 9 bases not matched to a gene; V was cut back by 0 bases and J by 5 bases. CDR3 length: 17 amino acids. Per the germline V gene, CDR1 is SGHRS and CDR2 is YFSETQ. The CDR3 sequence: CASSLVASGRNSETQYF. CDR3 nucleotides: TGCGCCAGCAGCTTGGTGGCTAGCGGGAGGAATTCGGAGACCCAGTACTTC.

This rearrangement joins TRBV19 to TRBJ1-2; TRBD1 aligns across 8 bases. The CDR3 loop spans 16 amino acids. With V trimmed by 3 bases and J by 5 bases, 11 bases remained unmatched. The germline V gene has CDR1 LNHDA and CDR2 SQIVND (reference sequence). CDR3 DNA sequence: TGTGCCAGTAGTATCTCGACAGGGGAAAGTTATTATGGCTACACCTTC. Residues: CASSISTGESYYGYTF.